This TCR beta chain was found in a study of cytomegalovirus exposure and HLA in healthy donors (dated by TCRdb to about 2017). Looking at the study overall: According to an earlier analysis of a few hundred of the donors, 150 million to 200 million T cells yielded some 110 million unique TCR beta sequences and 250 to 350 Gb of sequence data. An early release that covered several hundred HLA-typed donors contained approximately 320 gigabases of sequencing data and 75 million to 100 million unique TCR sequences. Among about 410 genotyped donors of the cohort, an average of around 220,000 unique TCR beta nucleotide sequences was sequenced per donor, of which approximately 19% were non-productive. Along with the roughly 610-subject first cohort, a separate validation cohort of approximately 110 different subjects was used. In an earlier analysis of a few hundred of the donors, high-throughput TCR beta sequencing was used to judge whether each TCR beta V gene segment behaved as functional or pseudogenic. HLA typing covered class I and class II loci at four-digit resolution. Genome-wide SNP genotypes for about 60% of the 666 donors were used in a later genetic analysis, which treated that subset as a discovery cohort. Donor age, sex, ethnicity and CMV serostatus were compiled alongside the repertoire data. Using immunosequencing, the study profiled T cell repertoires from 666 subjects and related those repertoires to cytomegalovirus serostatus. To study patterns of TCR occurrence, a later analysis re-analyzed previously published TCR beta repertoires from 550 to 800 donors and added high-resolution HLA genotyping. The study was designed to test whether signatures of past pathogen exposure could be identified by cataloging public T cell receptors. Rather than using new phenotypic data, the later analysis identified candidate immune exposures from TCR beta sequences and from how often those sequences occurred across donors. Typing coverage differed by locus: A, B, C, DRB1 and DQB1 were typed in about 620-630 donors, DQA1 in 500 to 550, DPA1 in 600 to 610, and DPB1 in just under 490. Four or five DR-DQ haplotypes were handled as single units for association and clustering because linkage in the cohort was strong. Every discovery cohort repertoire had been produced on one sequencing platform. The genetic ancestry cluster associated with self-reported Caucasian donors included about 81% of the approximately 430 genotyped donors. High-throughput TCR immunosequencing, statistical association of individual TCRs with disease status, and machine learning were combined to predict cytomegalovirus infection status.

The CDR3 contains 15 residues, cysteine and phenylalanine counted. Only the CDR3 DNA stays, 45 bases, in frame from base 1. V and J are trimmed by 4 bases and 2 bases, and the gene matches miss 6 bases of the junction. The germline V gene (reference sequence) yields SGHNT for CDR1 and YYREEE for CDR2. The library was produced with the immunoSEQ multiplex PCR assay. For the multiplex PCR, a mixture combining 60 forward primers for TCR Vbeta segments and 13 reverse primers for TCR Jbeta segments was used. The CDR3 region of rearranged TCR beta genes was amplified from genomic DNA with a multiplex PCR assay. The Illumina HiSeq System was used to sequence the amplified TCR beta libraries as 87-base-pair reads. In the paper's pipeline: A later analysis tallied roughly 80 million unique TCR beta chains across the 640 or so repertoires, and around 9.9 million of those chains were shared by two or more donors. To remove PCR and sequencing errors, raw reads were error-corrected and collapsed into unique sequences using a nearest-neighbor algorithm that merged closely related sequences. Alignment of CDR3 sequences to IMGT reference sequences was used to assign V, D and J gene segments. For a sequence to be retained, at least a six-nucleotide match to both a V gene segment and a J gene segment was required. Rearrangements were called productive when the CDR3 lacked stop codons and stayed in frame with V and J; all others were non-productive. CDR3 was defined by IMGT convention, running from the second conserved V-encoded cysteine to the conserved J-encoded phenylalanine. In an earlier analysis of roughly 610 of the donors, sequences lacking an unambiguous match to a single V gene segment were excluded. In an earlier analysis of several hundred of the donors, a V segment was called functional when productive rearrangements were above 56.7%, and segregating when the standard deviation between donors exceeded 5%. A statistical classification framework was developed to diagnose cytomegalovirus status using the catalog of TCR beta chain sequences. V and J gene assignment, in a later analysis, came from comparing TCR nucleotide sequences with IMGT/GENE-DB human TR gene sequences. The TCRdist pipeline was used in a later analysis to assign CDR3 sequences and most-parsimonious VDJ recombination scenarios. In a later analysis, every TCR beta chain was defined by the combination of its CDR3 amino acid sequence and its V-gene family, and reads without a unique V-gene family were dropped. A later analysis removed 592 highly shared, low-generation-probability nucleotide sequences to deal with suspected cross-contamination and a sequencing artifact. For each public chain, a later analysis derived a clonal expansion index from normalized ranks of inferred template counts within each repertoire. In a later analysis, generation probabilities were computed using a VDJ recombination model fitted to out-of-frame rearrangements, and the results were checked against IGoR. A later analysis scored TCR-TCR, TCR-HLA and TCR-CMV co-occurrence with hypergeometric tests, applying a repertoire-size bias correction to TCR pairs. False discovery rates were estimated in a later analysis by permuting HLA or CMV assignments 20 times. In a later analysis, co-occurring TCRs were grouped using DBSCAN, and TCRdist sequence similarity was added for clustering within HLA-allele-positive subsets. Repertoires with fewer than 30,000 or more than 120,000 public chains were left out of co-occurrence clustering, as were about five repertoires with anomalous nucleotide sharing. TCRdb's version of the immuneACCESS table is confined to in-frame rearrangements and falls short of the full clone set. An unresolved V gene accounts for under half of the shortfall where checked; the remainder is of unknown origin. For V, J and clone size, that table is used; D and trimming come from the DNA. For this sample the table gives roughly 120,000 clones, of which about 72% were detected only once. 1.6% of the sample rests with the top ten.

As to this clone: Its binding antigen is unknown. Base qualities are not at hand, and no much larger clone is one base apart.

Results the study describes overall, beyond this receptor: In the study, some 160 TCR beta chains were listed as associated with cytomegalovirus. In a later analysis, TCR association rates were found to vary across HLA loci, with the most associated TCRs seen for DRB1 alleles and the fewest for HLA-C alleles. When HLA alleles, especially DR and DQ, strongly co-occurred, TCR associations were difficult to assign to individual alleles. Cytomegalovirus status was reported to be diagnosed by the classifier with high specificity and sensitivity in both the original and validation cohorts. In a later genetic analysis, a missense DCLRE1C variant was associated with V-gene and J-gene trimming of TCR beta chains, and the association was replicated in an independent cohort. In an earlier analysis of a few hundred of the donors, most TCR beta V segments were observed in productive rearrangements about 87% or about 30% of the time, broadly matching IMGT annotations. The cohort was sequenced for TCR beta chains only, and without alpha or paired-chain data the features that could be detected were limited. In a later analysis, HLA-associated TCR beta chains were found to be more clonally expanded and to have lower generation probabilities than equally common non-associated chains. A later genetic analysis reported fewer N-insertions in productive TCRs among donors in an Asian-associated ancestry cluster than the approximately 670-donor mean. A further reported finding was that TCR beta sequences accurately predicted the HLA-A and HLA-B alleles for most subjects in the first cohort. Immune exposure information for the cohort was limited to CMV serostatus. A cluster of highly shared sequence variants was judged likely to be a technical artifact of the sequencing pipeline. Several of the top co-occurrence clusters appeared to be linked to parvovirus B19, influenza, CMV and Epstein-Barr virus, according to a later analysis. Because counts were too low, more than 15 rarely observed V segments, including chromosome 9 orphons, were left out of the earlier analysis of 500 to 650 of the donors. A later analysis found that most CMV-associated TCR beta chains appeared HLA-restricted, with HLA associations seemingly driven largely by CMV exposure. Sequencing depth was assumed to be roughly uniform across donors in the presence/absence analyses, though that assumption may not hold. Linkage disequilibrium might explain the correlated functional status among segregating V segments, but an unknown experimental factor could not be ruled out. While some public TCRs were present in many individuals, most TCR sequences turned up only very rarely across donors. A later analysis associated about 16,000 TCR beta sequences with specific HLA alleles at a false discovery rate of 0.05. The authors suggested that the approach could potentially be extended to other disease states and immunological phenotypes. Some IMGT-functional V segments, including TRBV6-2 and TRBV6-3, could not be told apart with the 87-base-pair reads, so those segments were excluded. Three of the identified cytomegalovirus-associated TCR beta chains were confirmed in vitro to be specific for cytomegalovirus antigens. HLA typing was unavailable for some donors at each locus, so association tests used only the typed subset.

The cohort comprised some 730 healthy bone marrow donors. All cohort members were sampled while nominally healthy, although unrecorded immune exposures were likely present. The donor tested CMV seropositive, placing the donor among the 289 seropositive members of the cohort. Every donor gave a peripheral blood sample, and the peripheral blood mononuclear cells from that sample were used for TCR beta sequencing. The Qiagen DNeasy Blood Extraction Kit was used to extract genomic DNA from the blood cell samples. The sequence was obtained from a man in his thirties or forties in good health and CMV-seropositive. Sequencing was done on a sample of PBMCs. The rearranged chain carries TRBV5-4 and TRBJ2-3; 8 bases in the middle match TRBD2. The nucleotide sequence is given as TGTGCCAGCAGCCTTACTAGCGGAAACACAGATACGCAGTATTTT. This codes for CASSLTSGNTDTQYF.